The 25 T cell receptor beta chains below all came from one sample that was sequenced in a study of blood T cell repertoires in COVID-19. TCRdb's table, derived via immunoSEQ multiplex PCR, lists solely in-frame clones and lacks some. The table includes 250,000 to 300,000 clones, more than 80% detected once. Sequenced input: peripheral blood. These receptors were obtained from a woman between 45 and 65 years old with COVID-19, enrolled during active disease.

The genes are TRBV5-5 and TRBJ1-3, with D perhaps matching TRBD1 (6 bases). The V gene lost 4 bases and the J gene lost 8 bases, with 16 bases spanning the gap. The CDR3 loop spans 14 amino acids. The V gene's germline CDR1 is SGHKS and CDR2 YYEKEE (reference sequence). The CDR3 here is CASSPRQAGDTIYF. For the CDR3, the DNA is TGTGCCAGCAGCCCCCGACAGGCTGGGGACACCATATATTTT.

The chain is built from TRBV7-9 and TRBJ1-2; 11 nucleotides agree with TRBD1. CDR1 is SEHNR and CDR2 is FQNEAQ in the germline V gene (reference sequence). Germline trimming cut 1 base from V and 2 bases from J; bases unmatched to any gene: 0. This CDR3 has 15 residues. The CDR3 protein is CASSLGTGGNYGYTF. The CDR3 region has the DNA TGTGCCAGCAGCTTAGGGACAGGGGGCAACTATGGCTACACCTTC. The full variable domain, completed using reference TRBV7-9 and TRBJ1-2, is DTGVSQNPRHKITKRGQNVTFRCDPISEHNRLYWYRQTLGQGPEFLTYFQNEAQLEKSRLLSDRFSAERPKGSFSTLEIQRTEQGDSAMYLCASSLGTGGNYGYTFGSGTRLTVV.

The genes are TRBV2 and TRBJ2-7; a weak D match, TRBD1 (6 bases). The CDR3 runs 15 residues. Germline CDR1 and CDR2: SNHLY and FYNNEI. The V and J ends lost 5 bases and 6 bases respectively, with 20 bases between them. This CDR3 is CASSIHRDTLSEQYF. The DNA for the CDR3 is TGTGCCAGCAGTATTCACCGGGACACCCTCTCCGAGCAGTACTTC.

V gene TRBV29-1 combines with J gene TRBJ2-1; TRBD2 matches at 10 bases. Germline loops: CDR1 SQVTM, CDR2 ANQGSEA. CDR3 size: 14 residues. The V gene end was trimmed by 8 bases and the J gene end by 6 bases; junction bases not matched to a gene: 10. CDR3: CSIGGLASFNEQFF. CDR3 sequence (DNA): TGCAGCATCGGGGGACTAGCGTCTTTCAATGAGCAGTTCTTC.

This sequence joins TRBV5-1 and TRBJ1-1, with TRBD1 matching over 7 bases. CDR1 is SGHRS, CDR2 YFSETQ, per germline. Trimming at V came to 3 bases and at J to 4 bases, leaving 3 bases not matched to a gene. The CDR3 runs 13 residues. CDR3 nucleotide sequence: TGCGCCAGCAGCTACAGGGGAGTCACTGAAGCTTTCTTT. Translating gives CASSYRGVTEAFF.

The CDR3 bases are TGTGCCATCCGACTAGCGGGAGCGGATGTCCACGAGCAGTACTTC. This sequence encodes CAIRLAGADVHEQYF. V is TRBV21-1 and J is TRBJ2-7; TRBD2, the table's D call, lacks a check against the DNA. TRBV21-1 is tagged as a pseudogene. This CDR3 is 15 amino acids long.

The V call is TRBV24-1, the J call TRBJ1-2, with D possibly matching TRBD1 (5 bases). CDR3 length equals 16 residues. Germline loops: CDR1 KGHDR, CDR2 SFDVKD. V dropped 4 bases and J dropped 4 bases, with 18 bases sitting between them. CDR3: CATSDPKDRRGYGYTF. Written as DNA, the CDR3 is TGTGCCACCAGTGACCCTAAGGACCGGAGGGGCTATGGCTACACCTTC.

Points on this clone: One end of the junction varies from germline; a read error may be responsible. CDR3 loop: CASSMTSGRGETQYF. CDR3 DNA sequence: TGTGCTAGCAGCATGACTAGCGGGAGGGGAGAGACCCAGTACTTC. This chain uses TRBV7-7 with TRBJ2-5; TRBD2 matches at 14 bases. Germline CDR1 and CDR2: SSHAT and FNYEAQ (reference sequence). The CDR3 is made up of 15 amino acids.

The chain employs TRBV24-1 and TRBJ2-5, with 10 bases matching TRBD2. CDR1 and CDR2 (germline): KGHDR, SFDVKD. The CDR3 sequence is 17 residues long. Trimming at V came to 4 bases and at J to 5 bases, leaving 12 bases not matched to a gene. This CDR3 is CATSDTTSGHQGETQYF. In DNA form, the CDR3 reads TGTGCCACCAGTGACACGACTAGCGGGCACCAAGGGGAGACCCAGTACTTC.

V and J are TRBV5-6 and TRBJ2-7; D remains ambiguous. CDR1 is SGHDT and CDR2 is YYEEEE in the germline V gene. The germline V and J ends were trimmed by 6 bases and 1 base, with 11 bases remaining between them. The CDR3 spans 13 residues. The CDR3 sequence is CASNPTPSYEQYF. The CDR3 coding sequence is TGTGCCAGCAACCCGACACCGTCCTACGAGCAGTACTTC.

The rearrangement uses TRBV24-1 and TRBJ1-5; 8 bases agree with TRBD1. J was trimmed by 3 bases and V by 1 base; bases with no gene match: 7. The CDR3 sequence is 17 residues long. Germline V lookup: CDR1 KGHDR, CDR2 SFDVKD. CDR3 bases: TGTGCCACCAGTGATTTCTGGGACAGGTTTCTCAATCAGCCCCAGCATTTT. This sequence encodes CATSDFWDRFLNQPQHF.

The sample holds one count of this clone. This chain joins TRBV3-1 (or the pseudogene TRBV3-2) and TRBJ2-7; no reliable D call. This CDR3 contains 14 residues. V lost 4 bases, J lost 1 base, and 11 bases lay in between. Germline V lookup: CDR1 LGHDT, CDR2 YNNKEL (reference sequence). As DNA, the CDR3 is TGTGCCAGCAGCCGACAAAGCATTTCCTACGAGCAGTACTTC. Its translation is CASSRQSISYEQYF.

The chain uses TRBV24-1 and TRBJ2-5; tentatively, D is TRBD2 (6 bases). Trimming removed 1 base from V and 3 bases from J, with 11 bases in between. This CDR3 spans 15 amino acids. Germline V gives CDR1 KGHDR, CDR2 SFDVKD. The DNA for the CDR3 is TGTGCCACCAGTGATTTCGGACTAAGCAAAGAGACCCAGTACTTC. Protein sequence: CATSDFGLSKETQYF.

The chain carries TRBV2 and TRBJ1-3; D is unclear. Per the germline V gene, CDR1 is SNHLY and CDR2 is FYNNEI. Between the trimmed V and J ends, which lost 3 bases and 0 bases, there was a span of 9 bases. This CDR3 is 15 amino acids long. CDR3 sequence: CASSDFTSSGNTIYF. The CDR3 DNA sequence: TGTGCCAGCAGTGACTTTACAAGCTCTGGAAACACCATATATTTT.

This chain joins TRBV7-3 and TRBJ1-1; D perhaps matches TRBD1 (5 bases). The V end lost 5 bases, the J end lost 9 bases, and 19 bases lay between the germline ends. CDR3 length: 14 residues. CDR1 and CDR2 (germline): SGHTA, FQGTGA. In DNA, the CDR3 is TGTGCCAGCAGCATTGTTGCGGGGGAAGTGAAAGCTTTCTTT. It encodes CASSIVAGEVKAFF.

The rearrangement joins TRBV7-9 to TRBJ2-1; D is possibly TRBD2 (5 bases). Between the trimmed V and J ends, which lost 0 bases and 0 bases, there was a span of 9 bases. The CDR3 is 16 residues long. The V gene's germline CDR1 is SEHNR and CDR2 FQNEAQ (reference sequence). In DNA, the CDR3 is TGTGCCAGCAGCTTAGCGAGCGGAAGCTCCTACAATGAGCAGTTCTTC. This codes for CASSLASGSSYNEQFF.

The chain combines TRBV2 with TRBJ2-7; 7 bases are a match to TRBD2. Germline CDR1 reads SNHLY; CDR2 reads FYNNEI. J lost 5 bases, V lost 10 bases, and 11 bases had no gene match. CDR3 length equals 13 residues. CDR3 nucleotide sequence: TGTGCCACCCAGCGGGACCTCGCCGACGAGCAGTACTTC. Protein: CATQRDLADEQYF.

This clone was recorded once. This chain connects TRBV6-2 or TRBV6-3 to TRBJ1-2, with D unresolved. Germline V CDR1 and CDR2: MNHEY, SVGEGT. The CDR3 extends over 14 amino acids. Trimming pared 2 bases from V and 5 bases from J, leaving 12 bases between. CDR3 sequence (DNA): TGTGCCAGCAGTTACCCGTCGGTCGGGTATGGCTACACCTTC. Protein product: CASSYPSVGYGYTF.

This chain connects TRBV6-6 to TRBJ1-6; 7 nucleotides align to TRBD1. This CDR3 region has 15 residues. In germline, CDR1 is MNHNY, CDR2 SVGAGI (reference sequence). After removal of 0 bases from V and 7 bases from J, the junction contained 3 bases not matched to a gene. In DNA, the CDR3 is TGTGCCAGCAGTTACTCCTCGGACAGGAATTCACCCCTCCACTTT. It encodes CASSYSSDRNSPLHF.

The CDR3 here is CASSVVPGSGETQYF. In DNA, the CDR3 is TGTGCCAGCAGCGTAGTTCCCGGGAGTGGCGAGACCCAGTACTTC. V is TRBV9 and J is TRBJ2-5, with a possible D match to TRBD2 (6 bases). Between the trimmed V and J ends, which lost 0 bases and 5 bases, there was a span of 14 bases. From germline, CDR1 is SGDLS and CDR2 YYNGEE. The CDR3 contains 15 residues.

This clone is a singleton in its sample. CDR3 coding DNA: TGTGCCAGCAGCCCCTCGGAGCTGTACAATGAGCAGTTCTTC. Its translation: CASSPSELYNEQFF. The rearrangement links TRBV11-3 to TRBJ2-1, with D unresolved. V dropped 5 bases and J dropped 4 bases, with 12 bases sitting between them. Germline CDR1 and CDR2: SGHNT and YENEEA. CDR3 length: 14 residues.

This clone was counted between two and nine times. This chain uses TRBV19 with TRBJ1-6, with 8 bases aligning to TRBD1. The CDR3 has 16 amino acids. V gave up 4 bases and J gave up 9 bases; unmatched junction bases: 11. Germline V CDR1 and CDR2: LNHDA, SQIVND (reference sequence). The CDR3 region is CASSRGQGLNSSPLHF. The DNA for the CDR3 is TGTGCCAGTAGTAGAGGACAGGGTCTGAACTCTTCACCCCTCCACTTT.

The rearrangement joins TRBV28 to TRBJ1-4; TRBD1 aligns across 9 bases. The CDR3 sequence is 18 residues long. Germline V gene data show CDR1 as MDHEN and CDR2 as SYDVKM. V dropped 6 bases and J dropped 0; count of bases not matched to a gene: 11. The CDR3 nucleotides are TGTGCCAGCAGACGGGACAGGGAGATCCCTCCAACTAATGAAAAACTGTTTTTT. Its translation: CASRRDREIPPTNEKLFF.

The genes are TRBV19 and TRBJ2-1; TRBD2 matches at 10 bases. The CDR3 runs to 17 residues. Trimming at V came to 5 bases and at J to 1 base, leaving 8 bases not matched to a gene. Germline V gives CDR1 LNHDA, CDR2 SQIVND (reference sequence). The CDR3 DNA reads TGTGCCAGTAGTTTTCTAGCGGGAGTAGAGTCCTACAATGAGCAGTTCTTC. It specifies CASSFLAGVESYNEQFF.

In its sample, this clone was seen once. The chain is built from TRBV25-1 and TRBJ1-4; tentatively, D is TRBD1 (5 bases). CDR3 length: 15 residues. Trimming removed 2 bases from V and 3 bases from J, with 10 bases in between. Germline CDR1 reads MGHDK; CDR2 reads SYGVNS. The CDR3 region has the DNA TGTGCCAGCAGTGAAAGATACAGGTCTAATGAAAAACTGTTTTTT. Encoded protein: CASSERYRSNEKLFF.